This T cell receptor beta chain comes out of a study of cytomegalovirus exposure and HLA in healthy donors. Study-level results: Some public TCRs appeared in many individuals, while most sequences were rare.

CDR1 is SGDLS and CDR2 is YYNGEE in the germline V gene. The CDR3 is 16 amino acids. Unmatched junction bases numbered 10, after V lost 0 bases and J lost 8 bases. As regards this clone: Its antigen is still unknown.

The PCR was carried out with 60 Vbeta primers and 13 Jbeta primers. Using immunoSEQ multiplex PCR, the repertoire was profiled, and TCRdb retains in-frame clones only, with some absent. The profile shows about 140,000 clones, approximately 80% of them singletons. V usage is TRBV9 and J usage is TRBJ2-1; 8 nucleotides match TRBD1. The receptor's source is a man aged 40-55 years in good health and CMV-seronegative. The sample consisted of PBMCs. The CDR3: CASSVVGDRGSHEQFF. CDR3 bases: TGTGCCAGCAGCGTAGTGGGAGACAGGGGTTCCCATGAGCAGTTCTTC.